This TCR beta chain was captured in a study of T-cell reconstitution after alpha-beta-depleted transplantation in children. Preparation of the TCRbeta library involved a method that used unique molecular identifiers. TCRdb used MiXCR to reprocess the PCR reads, holding one entry per CDR3 protein. The profile shows some 500,000 distinct CDR3 sequences, about 17% of them singletons. From germline, CDR1 is MNHNS and CDR2 SASEGT. The CDR3 consists of 15 residues. Trimming took 6 bases from V and 5 from J, leaving 16 bases between them. The chain carries TRBV6-1 and TRBJ2-2; D is undetermined. The sample here was PBMCs from the stem cell graft donor, taken from the stem cell graft. This TCR derives from a human donor who donated a stem cell graft to a child with acute lymphoblastic leukemia. The CDR3 sequence: CASSSAPLGTGELFF. The DNA for the CDR3 is TGTGCCAGCAGCTCTGCTCCTCTGGGGACCGGGGAGCTGTTTTTT.